One and the same sample provided the 16 T cell receptor beta chains below, sequenced in a study of T cell changes during pregnancy in multiple sclerosis. Generated by immunoSEQ multiplex PCR, the TCRdb table keeps only in-frame clones and is missing some. The table lists some 60,000 clones, 80% to 90% of them singletons. Sequenced material: CD4+ T cells from peripheral blood mononuclear cells, taken in the third trimester of pregnancy. The receptors were gathered from a female donor with multiple sclerosis, enrolled in a pregnancy study.

V usage is TRBV9 and J usage is TRBJ2-3; 10 bases are shared with TRBD1. The CDR3 consists of 16 residues. V lost 2 bases and J lost 4; bases outside the gene matches: 7. Germline V lookup: CDR1 SGDLS, CDR2 YYNGEE. This CDR3 reads CASSVETGGRADTQYF. CDR3 nucleotide sequence: TGTGCCAGCAGCGTGGAGACAGGGGGCCGGGCAGATACGCAGTATTTT.

The chain is built from TRBV27 and TRBJ2-2; 7 nucleotides match TRBD2. V lost 8 bases and J lost 0; bases outside the gene matches: 9. This CDR3 has 16 amino acids. Germline CDR1 MNHEY, CDR2 SMNVEV (reference sequence). Here the CDR3 DNA reads TGTGCCAGCTTCCGCCTGGGAGGGGCGAACACCGGGGAGCTGTTTTTT. Its translation is CASFRLGGANTGELFF.

The rearrangement links TRBV9 to TRBJ2-2; a possible D gene is TRBD2 (5 bases). V was clipped by 0 bases and J by 4 bases, with 13 bases between them. CDR3 length: 16 amino acids. Germline assignment: CDR1 SGDLS and CDR2 YYNGEE. The CDR3 spells CASSVGGGYPTGELFF. The CDR3, as DNA: TGTGCCAGCAGCGTAGGCGGAGGATATCCCACCGGGGAGCTGTTTTTT.

The V call is TRBV10-3, the J call TRBJ2-1; 10 bases align to TRBD1. CDR1 is ENHRY, CDR2 SYGVKD, per germline. V was pared by 10 bases and J by 7 bases, with 4 bases of the junction left unmatched. This CDR3 region has 12 residues. Here the CDR3 DNA reads TGTGCCACCAGGGACAGGGGTAATGAGCAGTTCTTC. The encoded protein is CATRDRGNEQFF.

The chain is built from TRBV19 and TRBJ2-2; TRBD2 agrees at 12 bases. Germline-derived CDR1 and CDR2 are LNHDA and SQIVND (reference sequence). The CDR3 covers 15 residues. V lost 7 bases to trimming and J lost 4 bases; unmatched junction nucleotides: 4. The CDR3, as DNA: TGTGCCAGTAACACACTAGCGGGGGGCACCGGGGAGCTGTTTTTT. Residues: CASNTLAGGTGELFF.

The DNA for the CDR3 is TGTGCCAGCAGCGCCACGTTGGGACTAGCGGGAAGCTCCGGGGAGCTGTTTTTT. This codes for CASSATLGLAGSSGELFF. The chain employs TRBV14 and TRBJ2-2, with 13 positions matching TRBD2. The CDR3 runs to 18 residues. Germline CDR1 SGHDN, CDR2 FVKESK. Unmatched junction bases numbered 12, after V lost 5 bases and J lost 6 bases.

The CDR3 region is CASSKRQPYGYTF. CDR3 coding DNA: TGTGCCAGTAGTAAACGACAGCCCTATGGCTACACCTTC. The chain recombines TRBV19 with TRBJ1-2, with D tentatively TRBD1 (5 bases). Germline values: CDR1 LNHDA, CDR2 SQIVND (reference sequence). Trimming pared 4 bases from V and 4 bases from J, leaving 10 bases between. CDR3 length: 13 amino acids.

This rearrangement joins TRBV30 to TRBJ2-5, with TRBD2 matching over 7 bases. Germline V gene data show CDR1 as GTSNPN and CDR2 as SVGIG (reference sequence). The CDR3 consists of 15 residues. V shed 2 bases, J shed 5 bases, and the junction held 11 bases outside the gene matches. CDR3: CAWSRGTSVGETQYF. In DNA form, the CDR3 reads TGTGCCTGGAGTAGGGGCACTAGCGTAGGGGAGACCCAGTACTTC.

This clone came up once. This sequence joins TRBV5-5 and TRBJ2-1; D possibly corresponds to TRBD2 (5 bases). Trimming left V 4 bases short and J 6 bases short, with 20 bases between. The CDR3 totals 16 residues. Germline loops: CDR1 SGHKS, CDR2 YYEKEE (reference sequence). Here the CDR3 DNA reads TGTGCCAGCAGCGATACCCGGGTTCTAGCTATCAATGAGCAGTTCTTC. Its translation: CASSDTRVLAINEQFF.

The rearrangement links TRBV2 to TRBJ1-5; D is unresolved. Germline CDR1 SNHLY, CDR2 FYNNEI. The V end was cut by 2 bases, the J end by 1 base, with 6 bases between. The CDR3 has 14 amino acids. CDR3 bases: TGTGCCAGCAGTGAATTCAGGAGCAATCAGCCCCAGCATTTT. It encodes CASSEFRSNQPQHF.

For the CDR3, the DNA is TGTGCCAGCAGCTTAGTATCCCCCGGGGATAACGGGGAGCTGTTTTTT. Translated: CASSLVSPGDNGELFF. V gene TRBV7-2 combines with J gene TRBJ2-2; TRBD2 might be the D (5 bases). CDR3 length: 16 amino acids. V was shortened by 1 base and J by 7 bases, with 16 bases between the two germline ends. The V gene's germline CDR1 is SGHTA and CDR2 FQGNSA.

The chain is built from TRBV10-3 and TRBJ1-1; 10 bases line up with TRBD1. Germline loops: CDR1 ENHRY, CDR2 SYGVKD. The ends lost 5 bases at V and 7 bases at J; junction bases unmatched: 7. The CDR3 spans 14 residues. The DNA for the CDR3 is TGTGCCATCAGTCACGCCGGGACAGGGGATGAAGCTTTCTTT. This gives the protein CAISHAGTGDEAFF.

The rearrangement links TRBV6-5 to TRBJ2-7; D is possibly TRBD2 (6 bases). This CDR3 is built from 15 residues. V shed 5 bases and J shed 3 bases, with 17 bases lying between them. Germline CDR1 reads MNHEY; CDR2 reads SVGAGI. CDR3 coding DNA: TGTGCCAGCAGTACCACCCCCCGGGACTTCTACGAGCAGTACTTC. Protein: CASSTTPRDFYEQYF.

The chain combines TRBV30 with TRBJ2-6; possibly TRBD1 for D (6 bases). Germline V gene lookup returns CDR1 GTSNPN and CDR2 SVGIG (reference sequence). The V end lost 5 bases, the J end lost 0 bases, and 8 bases lay between the germline ends. The CDR3 covers 14 residues. For the CDR3, the DNA is TGTGCCTGGGCCAGGGGCTCTGGGGCCAACGTCCTGACTTTC. Protein sequence: CAWARGSGANVLTF. Complete variable domain (other parts from reference TRBV30 and TRBJ2-6): SQTIHQWPATLVQPVGSPLSLECTVEGTSNPNLYWYRQAAGRGLQLLFYSVGIGQISSEVPQNLSASRPQDRQFILSSKKLLLSDSGFYLCAWARGSGANVLTFGAGSRLTVL.

The sample holds a few counts of this clone. This chain joins TRBV18 and TRBJ1-5, with D possibly being TRBD1 (5 bases). The germline CDR1 and CDR2 sequences are KGHSH and LQKENI. This CDR3 spans 15 amino acids. The V gene lost 4 bases and the J gene lost 9 bases, with 19 bases spanning the gap. The CDR3: CASSHTRTGSWPQHF. The CDR3 DNA is TGTGCCAGCTCACACACCAGAACAGGCAGTTGGCCCCAGCATTTT.

The chain combines TRBV28 with TRBJ1-5, with D possibly being TRBD1 (5 bases). The length of the CDR3 is 13 residues. CDR1 is MDHEN and CDR2 is SYDVKM in the germline V gene. V was cut by 7 bases and J by 5 bases, with 12 bases left in between. The CDR3 coding sequence is TGTGCCAGCACCCAGGGATTCTATCAGCCCCAGCATTTT. Protein: CASTQGFYQPQHF.